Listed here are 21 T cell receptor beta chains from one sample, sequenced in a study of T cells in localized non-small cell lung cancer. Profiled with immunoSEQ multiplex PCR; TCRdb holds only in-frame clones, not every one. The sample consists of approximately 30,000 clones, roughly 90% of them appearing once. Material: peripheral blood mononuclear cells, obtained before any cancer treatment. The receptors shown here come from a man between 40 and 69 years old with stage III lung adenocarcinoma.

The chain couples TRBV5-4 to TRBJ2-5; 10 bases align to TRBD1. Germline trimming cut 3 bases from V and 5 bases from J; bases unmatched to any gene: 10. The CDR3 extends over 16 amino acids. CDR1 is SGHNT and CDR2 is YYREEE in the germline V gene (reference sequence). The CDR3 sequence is CASSYRDRGIRETQYF. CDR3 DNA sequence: TGTGCCAGCAGCTACCGGGACAGGGGCATTAGGGAGACCCAGTACTTC. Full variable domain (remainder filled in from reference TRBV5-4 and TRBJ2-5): ETGVTQSPTHLIKTRGQQVTLRCSSQSGHNTVSWYQQALGQGPQFIFQYYREEENGRGNFPPRFSGLQFPNYSSELNVNALELDDSALYLCASSYRDRGIRETQYFGPGTRLLVL.

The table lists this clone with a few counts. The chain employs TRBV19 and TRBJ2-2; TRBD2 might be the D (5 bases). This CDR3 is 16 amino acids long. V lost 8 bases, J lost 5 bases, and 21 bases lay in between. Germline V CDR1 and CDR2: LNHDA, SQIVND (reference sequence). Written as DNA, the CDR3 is TGTGCCAGTTCGAGGGCCGTCTACCGTAGGACCGGGGAGCTGTTTTTT. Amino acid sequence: CASSRAVYRRTGELFF.

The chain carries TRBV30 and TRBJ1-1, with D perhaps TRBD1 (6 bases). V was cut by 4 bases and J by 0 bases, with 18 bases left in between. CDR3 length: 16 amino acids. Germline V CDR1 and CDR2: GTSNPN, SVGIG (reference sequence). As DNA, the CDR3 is TGTGCCTGGATCCCTTTAAGGGGGACCCTGAACACTGAAGCTTTCTTT. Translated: CAWIPLRGTLNTEAFF.

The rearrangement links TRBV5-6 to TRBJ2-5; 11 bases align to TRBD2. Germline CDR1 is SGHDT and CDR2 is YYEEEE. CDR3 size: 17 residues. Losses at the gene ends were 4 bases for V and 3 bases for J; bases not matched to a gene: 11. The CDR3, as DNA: TGTGCCAGCAGCAGGGCGACTAGCGGGATCCCTAAAGAGACCCAGTACTTC. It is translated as CASSRATSGIPKETQYF.

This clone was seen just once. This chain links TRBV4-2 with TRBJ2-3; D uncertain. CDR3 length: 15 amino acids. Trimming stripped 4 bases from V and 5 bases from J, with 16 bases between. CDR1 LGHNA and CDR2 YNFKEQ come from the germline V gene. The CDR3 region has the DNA TGTGCCAGCAGCCGAAACCTCCAAGCGAGAGATACGCAGTATTTT. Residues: CASSRNLQARDTQYF.

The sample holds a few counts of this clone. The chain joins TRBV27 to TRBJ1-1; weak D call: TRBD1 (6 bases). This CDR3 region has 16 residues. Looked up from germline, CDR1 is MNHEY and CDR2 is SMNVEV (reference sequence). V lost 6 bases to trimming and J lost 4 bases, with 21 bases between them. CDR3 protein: CASSPEQGWGTTEAFF. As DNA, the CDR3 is TGTGCCAGCAGCCCAGAACAGGGATGGGGGACCACTGAAGCTTTCTTT.

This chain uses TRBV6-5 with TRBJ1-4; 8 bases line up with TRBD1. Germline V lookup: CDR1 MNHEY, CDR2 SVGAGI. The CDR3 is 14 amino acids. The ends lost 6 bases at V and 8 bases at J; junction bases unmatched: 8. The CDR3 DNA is TGTGCCAGCAGAAATCAGGGGGCGCGAGAAAAACTGTTTTTT. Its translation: CASRNQGAREKLFF.

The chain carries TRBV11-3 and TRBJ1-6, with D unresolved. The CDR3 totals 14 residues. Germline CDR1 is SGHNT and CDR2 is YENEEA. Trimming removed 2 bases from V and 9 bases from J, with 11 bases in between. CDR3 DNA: TGTGCCAGCAGCTTACTAGGAGAGGGTTCACCCCTCCACTTT. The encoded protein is CASSLLGEGSPLHF.

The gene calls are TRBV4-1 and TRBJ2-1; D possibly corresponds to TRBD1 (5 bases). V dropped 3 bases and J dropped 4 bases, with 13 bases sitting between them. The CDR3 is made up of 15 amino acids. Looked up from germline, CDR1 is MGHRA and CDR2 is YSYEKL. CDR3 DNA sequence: TGCGCCAGCAGCCAGGGAAGGGGCCTTTACAATGAGCAGTTCTTC. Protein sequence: CASSQGRGLYNEQFF.

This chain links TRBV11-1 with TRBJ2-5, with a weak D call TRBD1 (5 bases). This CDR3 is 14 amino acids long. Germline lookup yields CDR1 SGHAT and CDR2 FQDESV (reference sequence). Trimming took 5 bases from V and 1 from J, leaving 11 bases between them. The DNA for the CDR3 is TGTGCCAGCAGCCCGACAGCACTCCAAGAGACCCAGTACTTC. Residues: CASSPTALQETQYF.

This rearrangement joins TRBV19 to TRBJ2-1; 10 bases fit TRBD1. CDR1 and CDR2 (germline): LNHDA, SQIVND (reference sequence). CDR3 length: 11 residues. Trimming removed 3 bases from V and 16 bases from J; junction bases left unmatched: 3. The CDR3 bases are TGTGCCAGTAGTATCCGGGACAGGGGTTTCTTC. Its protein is CASSIRDRGFF.

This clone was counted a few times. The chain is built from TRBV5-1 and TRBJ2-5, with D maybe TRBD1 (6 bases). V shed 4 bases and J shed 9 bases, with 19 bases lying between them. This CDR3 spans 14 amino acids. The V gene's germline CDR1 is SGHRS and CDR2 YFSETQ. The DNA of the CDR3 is TGCGCCAGCAGCCTAGGCAGGGGTCAGGCGGCCCAGTACTTC. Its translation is CASSLGRGQAAQYF.

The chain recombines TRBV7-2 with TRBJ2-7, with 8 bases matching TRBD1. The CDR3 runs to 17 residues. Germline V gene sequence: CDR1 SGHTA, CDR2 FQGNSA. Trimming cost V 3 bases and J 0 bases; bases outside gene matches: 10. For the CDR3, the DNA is TGTGCCAGCAGCTTTCCTCTGACAGGGGCGCCCTCCTACGAGCAGTACTTC. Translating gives CASSFPLTGAPSYEQYF. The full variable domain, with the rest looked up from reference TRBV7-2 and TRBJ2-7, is GAGVSQSPSNKVTEKGKDVELRCDPISGHTALYWYRQSLGQGLEFLIYFQGNSAPDKSGLPSDRFSAERTGGSVSTLTIQRTQQEDSAVYLCASSFPLTGAPSYEQYFGPGTRLTVT.

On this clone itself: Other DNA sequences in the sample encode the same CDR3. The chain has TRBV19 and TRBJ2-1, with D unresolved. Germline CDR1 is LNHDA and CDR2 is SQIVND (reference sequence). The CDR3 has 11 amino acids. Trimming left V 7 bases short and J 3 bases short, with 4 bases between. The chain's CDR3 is CASKDYNEQFF. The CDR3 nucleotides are TGTGCCAGTAAGGACTACAATGAGCAGTTCTTC.

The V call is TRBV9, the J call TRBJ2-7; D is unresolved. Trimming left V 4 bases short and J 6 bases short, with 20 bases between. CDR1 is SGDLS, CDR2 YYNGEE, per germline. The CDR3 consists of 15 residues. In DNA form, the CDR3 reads TGTGCCAGCAGCCCCTGGAATTTGGGTACGAGCGAGCAGTACTTC. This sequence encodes CASSPWNLGTSEQYF.

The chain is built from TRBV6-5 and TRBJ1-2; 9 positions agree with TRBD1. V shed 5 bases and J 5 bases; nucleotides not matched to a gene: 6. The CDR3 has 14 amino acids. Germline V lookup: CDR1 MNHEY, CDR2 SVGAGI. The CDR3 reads CASSNRGQGYGYTF. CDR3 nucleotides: TGTGCCAGCAGTAACAGGGGGCAAGGGTATGGCTACACCTTC.

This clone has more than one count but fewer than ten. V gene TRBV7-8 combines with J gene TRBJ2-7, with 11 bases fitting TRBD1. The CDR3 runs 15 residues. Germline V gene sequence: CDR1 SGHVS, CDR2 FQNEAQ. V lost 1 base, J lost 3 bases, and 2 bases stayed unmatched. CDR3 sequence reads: CASSLGTGGGYEQYF. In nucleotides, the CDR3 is TGTGCCAGCAGCTTAGGGACAGGGGGCGGCTACGAGCAGTACTTC.

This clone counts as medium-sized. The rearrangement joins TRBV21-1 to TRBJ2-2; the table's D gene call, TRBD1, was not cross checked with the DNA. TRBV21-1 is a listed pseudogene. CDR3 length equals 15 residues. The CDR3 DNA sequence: TGTGCCAGCACCGTCGACACCGCGAACACCGGGGAGCTGTTTTTT. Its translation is CASTVDTANTGELFF.

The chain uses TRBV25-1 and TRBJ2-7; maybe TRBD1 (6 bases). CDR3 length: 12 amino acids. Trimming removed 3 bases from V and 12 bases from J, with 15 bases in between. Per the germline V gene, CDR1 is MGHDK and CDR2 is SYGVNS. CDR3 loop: CASSDRRQGRYF. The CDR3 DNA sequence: TGTGCCAGCAGTGACAGGCGGCAGGGGAGGTACTTC.

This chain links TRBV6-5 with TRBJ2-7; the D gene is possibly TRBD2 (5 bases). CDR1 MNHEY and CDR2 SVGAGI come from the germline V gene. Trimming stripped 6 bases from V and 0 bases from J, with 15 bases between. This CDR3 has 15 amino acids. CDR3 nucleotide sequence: TGTGCCAGCAGCCTCGCCCCGGGGTCCTCCTACGAGCAGTACTTC. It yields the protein CASSLAPGSSYEQYF.

The CDR3 is CASSFGSSSGNTIYF. The CDR3 DNA reads TGTGCCAGCAGCTTCGGCTCTTCCTCTGGAAACACCATATATTTT. The chain recombines TRBV5-6 with TRBJ1-3; unclear D gene. Germline assignment: CDR1 SGHDT and CDR2 YYEEEE. Trimming stripped 2 bases from V and 0 bases from J, with 9 bases between. CDR3 length: 15 amino acids.